This paragraph reports one T cell receptor (beta chain). The data were taken from a study of T cell responses to AZD1222 COVID-19 vaccine. Sequenced by immunoSEQ multiplex PCR; TCRdb stores in-frame clones only, minus some. The repertoire has 95,000 to 100,000 clones, around 83% of them found once; the top ten carry about 1.5%. V lost 6 bases and J lost 0, with 21 bases in between. Germline values: CDR1 SNHLY, CDR2 FYNNEI. The CDR3 runs to 17 residues. The sequence came from an adult in good health. The specimen comprised peripheral blood, sampled on day 0 of AZD1222 vaccination. V is TRBV2 and J is TRBJ2-7, with D possibly being TRBD2 (5 bases). In DNA form, the CDR3 reads TGTGCCAGCAGCTTCTTTCGGAGGAATTTTGGCTCCTACGAGCAGTACTTC. Its translation is CASSFFRRNFGSYEQYF.